A selection of T cell receptor beta chains follows, all from one sample in a study of blood T cells in healthy people across ages. TCRdb called the 5' RACE reads again in MiXCR, with one record for every CDR3 protein. The sample lists 750,000 to 950,000 distinct CDR3 sequences, about 53% occurring once. Sequenced material: blood. The receptors were gathered from a man older than 75 in good health. Each CDR3 is given with its conserved first and last residue. A D gene is named only where the DNA matches it firmly. Expanded clones are given a class, and other clones once, few, many or no size at all.

v_gene	abundance	j_gene	d_gene	CDR3nt	CDR3aa
TRBV20-1	-	TRBJ2-1	TRBD2	TGCAGTGCTAGCACGCTAGCGGGAGGGCCGCCTGAGCAGTTCTTC	CSASTLAGGPPEQFF
TRBV11-2	few	TRBJ2-1	TRBD1	TGTGCCAGCAGCGACCCCGGGACAGGGGAGGGAGATGAGCAGTTCTTC	CASSDPGTGEGDEQFF
TRBV20-1	-	TRBJ2-1	-	TGCAGTGCCATAAGCGGAGGGACCTACAATGAGCAGTTCTTC	CSAISGGTYNEQFF
TRBV20-1	few	TRBJ2-5	-	TGCAGTGCTGGGTATGGATGGGGAGGAGTAGAGGAGACCCAGTACTTC	CSAGYGWGGVEETQYF
TRBV12-3/TRBV12-4	many	TRBJ2-1	TRBD2	TGTGCCAGCTTGGTGGCGGGAGGGAAAGATGAGCAGTTCTTC	CASLVAGGKDEQFF
TRBV29-1	once	TRBJ1-1	-	TGCAGCGTCCGAGGAACGGGGATGACTGAAGCTTTCTTT	CSVRGTGMTEAFF
TRBV27	-	TRBJ1-2	-	TGTGCCAGCAGTTTATCACCCCCTGGGCAGGGCTATGGCTACACCTTC	CASSLSPPGQGYGYTF
TRBV7-6	-	TRBJ2-1	-	TGTGCCAGCAGCTTAGCTCGACCAGTCCCTCGAGGGGGGTCCTACAATGAGCAGTTCTTC	CASSLARPVPRGGSYNEQFF
TRBV13	few	TRBJ1-2	-	TGTGCCAGCAGCTTGACAGAGTCTAACTATGGCTACACCTTC	CASSLTESNYGYTF
TRBV24-1	-	TRBJ2-5	-	TGTGCCACCAGTGATTCCAGGGGATCTGGGGAGACCCAGTACTTC	CATSDSRGSGETQYF
TRBV7-3	-	TRBJ2-1	TRBD2	TGTGCCAGCAGCTTAACTTCGGGGGGTACTGAGCAGTTCTTC	CASSLTSGGTEQFF
TRBV20-1	-	TRBJ2-7	TRBD2	TGCAGCGTCCCGGGACTAGCGGGGTACGAGCAGTACTTC	CSVPGLAGYEQYF
TRBV10-3	few	TRBJ2-3	-	TGTGCCATCAGTAAATACAGTGGGGCAGATACGCAGTATTTT	CAISKYSGADTQYF
TRBV3-1	-	TRBJ2-7	-	TGTGCCAGCAGCCAACTAGACTCCGACGAGCAGTACTTC	CASSQLDSDEQYF
TRBV29-1	-	TRBJ1-4	-	TGCAGCGTTGAAGACCCAGGGAGAGATGAAAAACTGTTTTTT	CSVEDPGRDEKLFF
TRBV28	-	TRBJ2-7	-	TGTGCCAGCAGTCCTCTAGCCGGAAAGCAGTACTTC	CASSPLAGKQYF
TRBV5-1	few	TRBJ2-7	TRBD1	TGCGCCAGCCGCCGATCAGGGGGTACCTACGAGCAGTACTTC	CASRRSGGTYEQYF
TRBV7-9	few	TRBJ2-3	TRBD2	TGTGCCAGCAGCTTATTGACTAGCGGGACGGTGGATACGCAGTATTTT	CASSLLTSGTVDTQYF
TRBV4-1	-	TRBJ2-5	TRBD1	TGCGCCAGCAGCCAAGGGGGACAGAAAGAGACCCAGTACTTC	CASSQGGQKETQYF
TRBV29-1	few	TRBJ2-1	-	TGCAGCGTTGAAGAACCAGAAGGATCCTACAATGAGCAGTTCTTC	CSVEEPEGSYNEQFF
TRBV30	-	TRBJ1-4	-	TGTGCCTTGGACTTCTCTCCTAATGAAAAACTGTTTTTT	CALDFSPNEKLFF
TRBV6-4	once	TRBJ2-7	TRBD2	TGTGCCAGCAGCCGGGTTCTAGCGGGAGCCTACAATGAGCAGTACTTC	CASSRVLAGAYNEQYF
TRBV28	-	TRBJ2-7	-	TGTGCCAGCAGTTTAGCGACGCAGGTCCACGAGCAGTACTTC	CASSLATQVHEQYF
TRBV2	-	TRBJ1-4	TRBD1	TGTGCCAGCAGTGAACGGACAGGGGGCGAAAAACTGTTTTTT	CASSERTGGEKLFF
TRBV29-1	-	TRBJ1-2	TRBD1	TGCAGCGTTCGGACAGGGGGTAACACCTTC	CSVRTGGNTF
TRBV7-2	few	TRBJ1-2	-	TGTGCCAGCAGCTCGCTGGGTCGGACCTACTATGGCTACACCTTC	CASSSLGRTYYGYTF
TRBV4-1	-	TRBJ2-2	TRBD2	TGCGCCAGCAGCCAAGAGACTAGCGCCGCGAACACCGGGGAGCTGTTTTTT	CASSQETSAANTGELFF
TRBV20-1	-	TRBJ2-7	TRBD1	TGCAGTGCTAGCAGCCAGGGGGCGACCTACGAGCAGTACTTC	CSASSQGATYEQYF
TRBV28	-	TRBJ2-7	-	TGTGCCAGCGGAGCAATAGTTTTTTACGAGCAGTACTTC	CASGAIVFYEQYF
TRBV11-3	few	TRBJ2-7	TRBD1	TGTGCCAGCAGCTTAGGACAGGGCTACAATGAGCAGTACTTC	CASSLGQGYNEQYF
TRBV12-3/TRBV12-4	-	TRBJ2-6	TRBD1	TGTGCCAGCAGGACCGGTACAGGGGGTTCTGGGGCCAACGTCCTGACTTTC	CASRTGTGGSGANVLTF
TRBV20-1	-	TRBJ1-6	-	TGCAGTGCGCGGTCCTCGGGCAATTCACCCCTCCACTTT	CSARSSGNSPLHF
TRBV24-1	-	TRBJ2-1	-	TGTGCCACCCAAGCGAGCTCCTACAATGAGCAGTTCTTC	CATQASSYNEQFF
TRBV7-3	-	TRBJ2-3	-	TGTGCCAGCAGCGTGGGGACGGCAGATACGCAGTATTTT	CASSVGTADTQYF
TRBV5-1	-	TRBJ2-5	TRBD1	TGCGCCAGCAGTGACAGGGGGCGCCGGCGAGGGGTTGAGACCCAGTACTTC	CASSDRGRRRGVETQYF
TRBV5-5	few	TRBJ2-7	TRBD1	TGTGCCAGCAGCTTGGTTAGTGGGACAGGGGGCTACGAGCAGTACTTC	CASSLVSGTGGYEQYF
TRBV29-1	-	TRBJ2-4	-	TGCAGCGTTGGCAGGGATGGGGCAATGGACAATGAGCAGTACTTC	CSVGRDGAMDNEQYF
TRBV9	-	TRBJ2-7	-	TGTGCCAGCAGCGTAGAGGGCAGAGCTTCCTCCTACGAGCAGTACTTC	CASSVEGRASSYEQYF
TRBV7-2	-	TRBJ1-2	-	TGTGCCAGCAGCTTAGTTGGTTCGGAGCCCTATGGCTACACCTTC	CASSLVGSEPYGYTF
TRBV7-9	-	TRBJ2-7	-	TGTGCCAGCAGCTCCCGGGAAGGGGGGGACGAGCAGTACTTC	CASSSREGGDEQYF
TRBV10-3	few	TRBJ2-3	TRBD1	TGTGCCATCTGGAGACAGGGGTCAGATACGCAGTATTTT	CAIWRQGSDTQYF
TRBV4-2	-	TRBJ1-2	TRBD1	TGTGCCAGCAGCCAAGAGACAGGGGGCTGTGGCTACACCTTC	CASSQETGGCGYTF
TRBV27	-	TRBJ2-3	TRBD1	TGTGCCAGCAGTTTCGCTCCGACAGGGGGGGGAACAGATACACAGTATTTT	CASSFAPTGGGTDTQYF
TRBV11-1	few	TRBJ2-5	-	TGTGCCAGCAGCTCAGGGACCATAGTGGAGACCCAGTACTTC	CASSSGTIVETQYF
TRBV24-1	few	TRBJ2-5	-	TGTGCCACCAGTGATCATGCGGGGACGAGACCGACCCAGTACTTC	CATSDHAGTRPTQYF
TRBV10-3	-	TRBJ2-1	TRBD2	TGTGCCATGGCCGGGACTAGCGGGAGGGCCCGGTCGGATGAGCAGTTCTTC	CAMAGTSGRARSDEQFF
TRBV5-1	-	TRBJ2-7	-	TGCGCCAGCAGCCCGGACGCCCGAACCTACGAGCAGTACTTC	CASSPDARTYEQYF
TRBV7-7	-	TRBJ2-5	-	TGTGCTAGCAGCCGCGGTTGGACGGAGACCCAGTACTTC	CASSRGWTETQYF
TRBV5-6	few	TRBJ2-5	-	TGTGCCAGCAGCTTGGGGGAGCAAGAGACCCAGTACTTC	CASSLGEQETQYF